This T cell receptor (beta chain) was sequenced for a study of a mutant IDH1 vaccine in newly diagnosed glioma. Background on the study: Investigators started vaccination 4-6 weeks after radiotherapy alone, or with temozolomide cycles. Weeks 35 and 47 hosted visits V12 and V13, respectively.

Deletions cut 4 bases from V and 7 bases from J, with 10 bases between. Germline CDR1 is LNHDA and CDR2 is SQIVND (reference sequence). The CDR3 has 12 residues. The time point: week 35, safety follow-up. Alongside topical imiquimod, each dose of vaccine comprised 300 ug of mutant IDH1 20-mer peptide. This clone was found once. The antigen is not known. Produced via immunoSEQ multiplex PCR; TCRdb's table is partial and in-frame only. The sample carries 40,000 to 55,000 clones, about 82% recorded once. Sequenced here: PBMCs, sampled from a glioma patient whose treatment included an IDH1 peptide vaccine. This TCR was recovered from a man between 35 and 55 years old with glioma. The chain joins TRBV19 to TRBJ1-1; no reliable D call. The CDR3 DNA follows: TGTGCCAGTAGTACTCGGAGGAGTGAAGCTTTCTTT. This translates into CASSTRRSEAFF. Based on the CDR3 plus reference TRBV19 and TRBJ1-1, the full variable domain is DGGITQSPKYLFRKEGQNVTLSCEQNLNHDAMYWYRQDPGQGLRLIYYSQIVNDFQKGDIAEGYSVSREKKESFPLTVTSAQKNPTAFYLCASSTRRSEAFFGQGTRLTVV.